One sample yielded the 22 T cell receptor beta chains listed below, sequenced in a study of T cells in Graves' hyperthyroidism and ophthalmopathy. There were TCR beta CDR3 regions amplified from RNA transcripts. Carried out on the TCR CDR3, a first-round RT-PCR used the HTBI primer set. Each CDR3 protein is one row after TCRdb ran MiXCR on the multiplex PCR reads. The profile shows about 350,000 distinct CDR3 sequences, over 12% of them singletons. The sequenced material came from blood. The receptors were gathered from a woman aged 60 to 75 with Graves' ophthalmopathy.

This clonotype was observed a few times. The chain has TRBV30 and TRBJ1-6; D not resolved. Germline V gene data show CDR1 as GTSNPN and CDR2 as SVGIG (reference sequence). The CDR3 is 14 amino acids. With 8 bases removed from V and 5 bases from J, the gap between germline ends came to 16 bases. CDR3 in DNA: TGTGCCAGCTCGGAGTGGGTCAATAATTCACCCCTCCACTTT. Its translation: CASSEWVNNSPLHF.

The rearrangement uses TRBV4-1 and TRBJ2-3; possibly TRBD1 for D (6 bases). Germline assignment: CDR1 MGHRA and CDR2 YSYEKL. The CDR3 covers 17 residues. V was trimmed by 0 bases and J by 3 bases, leaving 16 bases between them. The DNA of the CDR3 is TGCGCCAGCAGCCAAGATTTTGGGGGCAGGTTTACAGATACGCAGTATTTT. Protein sequence: CASSQDFGGRFTDTQYF.

Many counts were recorded for this clonotype. The rearrangement links TRBV5-1 to TRBJ1-2; unclear D gene. V lost 2 bases to trimming and J lost 0 bases, with 8 bases between them. The length of the CDR3 is 14 residues. The germline V gene encodes CDR1 SGHRS and CDR2 YFSETQ. The CDR3 sequence is CASSLTTANYGYTF. The CDR3, as DNA: TGCGCCAGCAGCTTAACAACAGCTAACTATGGCTACACCTTC.

The rearrangement links TRBV20-1 to TRBJ2-1; 8 positions agree with TRBD1. The CDR3 loop spans 14 amino acids. After removal of 6 bases from V and 0 bases from J, the junction contained 4 bases not matched to a gene. From germline, CDR1 is DFQATT and CDR2 SNEGSKA (reference sequence). The CDR3 region is CSATTGGSYNEQFF. For the CDR3, the DNA is TGCAGTGCCACTACAGGGGGCTCCTACAATGAGCAGTTCTTC.

There are a few counts of this clonotype. With a much larger clone just one base away, this may be a read error. This rearrangement joins TRBV30 to TRBJ1-5; no reliable D call. This CDR3 contains 14 residues. Germline V gene sequence: CDR1 GTSNPN, CDR2 SVGIG (reference sequence). The CDR3 region has the DNA TGTACCTGGAGAACCGCCGGCAGCAATCAGCCCCAGCATTTT. It is translated as CTWRTAGSNQPQHF.

This clonotype appeared many times. The chain carries TRBV6-1 and TRBJ2-5; the D gene could be TRBD1 or TRBD2 (6 bases each). The CDR3 has 15 residues. CDR1 MNHNS and CDR2 SASEGT come from the germline V gene. V was pared by 1 base and J by 7 bases, with 16 bases between. DNA of the CDR3: TGTGCCAGCAGTGAAGTTTCTCGTGGAGGGGGGACCCAGTACTTC. It is translated as CASSEVSRGGGTQYF.

The chain couples TRBV6-1 to TRBJ2-3; 10 nucleotides match TRBD1. This CDR3 is 18 amino acids long. J lost 0 bases, V lost 5 bases, and 11 bases had no gene match. Germline CDR1 and CDR2: MNHNS and SASEGT. In DNA, the CDR3 is TGTGCCAGCAGTAGGGGACAGGGGCTAGCGGGCAGCACAGATACGCAGTATTTT. The encoded protein is CASSRGQGLAGSTDTQYF.

There are many counts of this clonotype. This chain joins TRBV28 and TRBJ1-5; TRBD1 is a possible D gene (6 bases). Trimming stripped 6 bases from V and 0 bases from J, with 21 bases between. Germline-derived CDR1 and CDR2 are MDHEN and SYDVKM. This CDR3 has 18 amino acids. This CDR3 is CASSGIFAGDFSNQPQHF. The CDR3 DNA sequence: TGTGCCAGCAGCGGGATTTTCGCAGGGGATTTTAGCAATCAGCCCCAGCATTTT.

This rearrangement joins TRBV6-5 to TRBJ1-5; D gene ambiguous. CDR1 and CDR2 from the germline V gene are MNHEY and SVGAGI. CDR3 length equals 14 residues. The V and J ends lost 0 bases and 10 bases respectively, with 13 bases between them. Here the CDR3 DNA reads TGTGCCAGCAGTTACTCGAGGTCAGCTAATCCCCAGCATTTT. Translated: CASSYSRSANPQHF.

This sequence joins TRBV7-2 and TRBJ2-3; perhaps TRBD2 as D (5 bases). Germline assignment: CDR1 SGHTA and CDR2 FQGNSA. CDR3 length: 16 residues. The V gene lost 3 bases and the J gene lost 4 bases, with 17 bases spanning the gap. The CDR3 spells CASSFLAPEGADTQYF. The DNA for the CDR3 is TGTGCCAGCAGCTTCTTAGCCCCCGAGGGAGCAGATACGCAGTATTTT.

This clonotype was observed at least ten times. CDR3: CSAKDRYTYEQYF. Written as DNA, the CDR3 is TGCAGTGCTAAGGACAGGTACACCTACGAGCAGTACTTC. The V gene is TRBV20-1, the J gene TRBJ2-7, with 7 bases that match TRBD1. This CDR3 comprises 13 residues. Trimming took 4 bases from V and 2 from J; bases not matched to a gene: 5. Germline V gene lookup returns CDR1 DFQATT and CDR2 SNEGSKA (reference sequence).

About this clonotype: Just one base apart from a much larger clone, this may be a read error. The rearrangement joins TRBV6-1 to TRBJ2-7; D is uncertain. The V gene lost 5 bases and the J gene lost 0 bases, with 8 bases spanning the gap. CDR3 length: 13 amino acids. The germline CDR1 and CDR2 sequences are MNHNS and SASEGT. CDR3 DNA sequence: TGTGCCAGCAGTCCCCGGAACTCCTACGAGCAGTACTTC. Encoded protein: CASSPRNSYEQYF.

Many counts were recorded for this clonotype. The CDR3 is CASSFLGQSTGGDTQYF. The DNA of the CDR3 is TGTGCCAGCAGTTTCCTCGGACAGAGTACTGGGGGAGATACGCAGTATTTT. The chain uses TRBV28 and TRBJ2-3; TRBD1 might be the D (6 bases). Germline V CDR1 and CDR2: MDHEN, SYDVKM. Deletions cut 3 bases from V and 5 bases from J, with 21 bases between. The CDR3 runs to 17 residues.

In this sample, this clonotype turned up many times. CDR3 residues: CAISASGSVDTQYF. Here the CDR3 DNA reads TGTGCCATCAGTGCCAGCGGGAGCGTAGATACGCAGTATTTT. The chain links TRBV10-3 to TRBJ2-3; 8 positions match TRBD2. V lost 4 bases and J lost 5; bases outside the gene matches: 5. The CDR3 runs 14 residues. CDR1 is ENHRY and CDR2 is SYGVKD in the germline V gene.

V is TRBV3-1 and J is TRBJ2-1; perhaps TRBD2 as D (5 bases). V was clipped by 1 base and J by 6 bases, with 13 bases between them. Germline V CDR1 and CDR2: LGHDT, YNNKEL (reference sequence). The CDR3 extends over 15 amino acids. The CDR3 here is CASSQGWQRSNEQFF. The CDR3 DNA follows: TGTGCCAGCAGCCAAGGTTGGCAGCGGAGCAATGAGCAGTTCTTC.

In this sample, this clonotype turned up a few times. The chain links TRBV28 to TRBJ2-3; D is unclear. This CDR3 has 13 amino acids. Trimming stripped 10 bases from V and 0 bases from J, with 11 bases between. CDR1 is MDHEN and CDR2 is SYDVKM in the germline V gene. This CDR3 reads CAIAVFSTDTQYF. CDR3 sequence (DNA): TGTGCCATAGCAGTTTTTAGCACAGATACGCAGTATTTT.

This clonotype showed up just a few times. The CDR3 sequence: CASHPLAGGPEQYF. Written as DNA, the CDR3 is TGCGCCAGCCACCCCCTAGCGGGAGGGCCCGAGCAGTACTTC. The chain joins TRBV5-1 to TRBJ2-7, with TRBD2 identical over 12 bases. The germline gives CDR1 SGHRS, CDR2 YFSETQ. V lost 7 bases to trimming and J lost 6 bases; unmatched junction nucleotides: 8. The CDR3 covers 14 residues.

This clonotype was seen ten or more times. This chain uses TRBV2 with TRBJ2-7; 9 bases line up with TRBD1. This CDR3 region has 15 residues. Trimming cost V 5 bases and J 6 bases; bases outside gene matches: 11. The germline CDR1 and CDR2 sequences are SNHLY and FYNNEI. The CDR3 coding sequence is TGTGCCAGCAGTAGGGACAGGGCGAGGACATTCGAGCAGTACTTC. The encoded protein is CASSRDRARTFEQYF.

Points on this clonotype: A much larger clone differs by one base, so this may be a read error. The chain uses TRBV6-1 and TRBJ2-1, with 11 bases matching TRBD2. The CDR3 has 15 residues. Per germline, CDR1 MNHNS and CDR2 SASEGT. Trimming removed 8 bases from V and 5 bases from J; junction bases left unmatched: 8. The CDR3 coding sequence is TGTGCCAGCCACCCTCCTAGCGGGAGGAACAATGAGCAGTTCTTC. Amino acids: CASHPPSGRNNEQFF.

This clonotype was counted ten times or more. Here the CDR3 reads CATSTSGTSGNEQFF. In nucleotides, the CDR3 is TGTGCCACCAGCACATCAGGGACTAGCGGGAACGAGCAGTTCTTC. The gene calls are TRBV15 and TRBJ2-1; TRBD2 matches at 13 bases. V dropped 4 bases and J dropped 10; count of bases not matched to a gene: 7. Germline V gene sequence: CDR1 LNHNV, CDR2 YYDKDF (reference sequence). This CDR3 region has 15 residues.

This clonotype has ten or more counts. V is TRBV28 and J is TRBJ2-7; 7 nucleotides match TRBD2. Germline loops: CDR1 MDHEN, CDR2 SYDVKM. The ends lost 3 bases at V and 5 bases at J; junction bases unmatched: 4. This CDR3 contains 13 residues. The CDR3 region is CASSFRGVDEQYF. The DNA of the CDR3 is TGTGCCAGCAGTTTTCGGGGGGTTGACGAGCAGTACTTC.

The J gene is TRBJ2-3, the V gene TRBV20-1; 10 bases map to TRBD2. Germline V gives CDR1 DFQATT, CDR2 SNEGSKA (reference sequence). CDR3 size: 15 residues. Germline trimming cut 0 bases from V and 6 bases from J; bases unmatched to any gene: 6. This CDR3 reads CSARDWASGSDTQYF. The CDR3 DNA sequence: TGCAGTGCTAGAGATTGGGCTAGCGGGAGTGATACGCAGTATTTT.